This passage covers 15 T cell receptor beta chains from one sample sequenced in a study of neurological immune-mediated disorders. Described time point: longitudinal time-point 3. TCRdb itself ran the 5' RACE reads through MiXCR, one entry per CDR3 protein. The table lists approximately 48,000 distinct CDR3 sequences, 9.5% to 15% of them singletons, with roughly 10% in the top ten. Sequenced material: PBMCs. The source is a male donor with HTLV-1-associated myelopathy (HAM/TSP).

This clonotype occurred many times. The chain recombines TRBV6-5 with TRBJ2-7, with TRBD1 matching over 7 bases. The length of the CDR3 is 14 residues. V gave up 5 bases and J gave up 3 bases; unmatched junction bases: 7. Germline loops: CDR1 MNHEY, CDR2 SVGAGI. This CDR3 reads CASSTRTGVYEQYF. CDR3 sequence (DNA): TGTGCCAGCAGTACCAGGACAGGAGTCTACGAGCAGTACTTC.

This clonotype was found many times. This chain joins TRBV7-2 and TRBJ2-7; D unresolved. The V gene lost 4 bases and the J gene lost 6 bases, with 13 bases spanning the gap. CDR3 length: 13 residues. Per the germline V gene, CDR1 is SGHTA and CDR2 is FQGNSA. As DNA, the CDR3 is TGTGCCAGCAGCTCAGCCAATCGGGCCGAGCAGTACTTC. This sequence encodes CASSSANRAEQYF.

This clonotype was picked up many times. The rearrangement links TRBV6-5 to TRBJ1-4; 7 bases map to TRBD1. CDR1 and CDR2 (germline): MNHEY, SVGAGI. V lost 0 bases and J lost 8; bases outside the gene matches: 3. The CDR3 extends over 14 amino acids. The CDR3 sequence: CASSYSRGQEKLFF. The DNA of the CDR3 is TGTGCCAGCAGTTACTCGAGGGGGCAGGAAAAACTGTTTTTT.

This clonotype was recorded at least ten times. This chain links TRBV27 with TRBJ2-5, with a weak D call TRBD1 (5 bases). The CDR3 is 15 amino acids. Germline V lookup: CDR1 MNHEY, CDR2 SMNVEV (reference sequence). V dropped 5 bases and J dropped 2 bases, with 15 bases sitting between them. The CDR3 coding sequence is TGTGCCAGCAGTCTTTGGGGCCCCCGACAAGAGACCCAGTACTTC. Encoded protein: CASSLWGPRQETQYF.

This clonotype was recorded at least ten times. V is TRBV7-2 and J is TRBJ1-6; D is possibly TRBD1 (5 bases). CDR1 is SGHTA, CDR2 FQGNSA, per germline. Trimming stripped 6 bases from V and 0 bases from J, with 12 bases between. The CDR3 is 16 amino acids. CDR3 in amino acids: CASRFRGSSYNSPLHF. The DNA of the CDR3 is TGTGCCAGCAGGTTCCGGGGGAGCTCCTATAATTCACCCCTCCACTTT.

Ten or more counts support this clonotype. The CDR3 sequence: CASSVAVTDTQYF. The DNA for the CDR3 is TGCGCCAGCAGTGTGGCAGTAACAGATACGCAGTATTTT. The chain employs TRBV10-2 and TRBJ2-3; no definite D call. CDR3 length: 13 amino acids. The germline gives CDR1 WSHSY, CDR2 SAAADI. Trimming removed 4 bases at V and 3 bases at J, with 8 bases between.

In regard to this clonotype: A junction boundary mismatches the germline segment, possibly from a read error. The chain employs TRBV5-1 and TRBJ2-7; D unresolved. The CDR3 has 14 amino acids. The germline V gene has CDR1 SGHRS and CDR2 YFSETQ. CDR3 DNA sequence: TGCGCCAGCAGCTCCAGCACAGTGCCCTACGATCAGTACTTC. Translated: CASSSSTVPYDQYF.

This chain links TRBV7-6 with TRBJ2-7; 8 bases agree with TRBD1. This CDR3 has 15 amino acids. J was trimmed by 7 bases and V by 1 base; bases with no gene match: 9. Germline V gene data show CDR1 as SGHVS and CDR2 as FNYEAQ. The CDR3 DNA follows: TGTGCCAGCAGCTTAGTAGGGACAGGAGGATCTGAGCAGTACTTC. Translated, it gives CASSLVGTGGSEQYF.

There are many counts of this clonotype. This sequence joins TRBV4-1 and TRBJ2-7, with 7 nucleotides matching TRBD1. The CDR3 is 14 amino acids. V shed 5 bases, J shed 7 bases, and the junction held 11 bases outside the gene matches. Germline assignment: CDR1 MGHRA and CDR2 YSYEKL. CDR3 DNA: TGCGCCAGCAGCGCTACAGGGGCCTTCGGGGAGCAGTACTTC. Its protein is CASSATGAFGEQYF.

This clonotype occurred many times. The chain is built from TRBV20-1 and TRBJ2-1; TRBD2 matches at 7 bases. V was clipped by 2 bases and J by 0 bases; unmatched bases: 1. Germline V CDR1 and CDR2: DFQATT, SNEGSKA (reference sequence). The CDR3 extends over 14 amino acids. As DNA, the CDR3 is TGCAGTGCTAGAACGGGGGGCTCCTACAATGAGCAGTTCTTC. Protein: CSARTGGSYNEQFF.

In this sample, this clonotype turned up many times. The V call is TRBV7-2, the J call TRBJ2-7; 7 nucleotides line up with TRBD2. The V and J ends lost 4 bases and 2 bases, in that order; junction bases with no gene match: 11. Germline CDR1 is SGHTA and CDR2 is FQGNSA. This CDR3 has 16 residues. This CDR3 is CASSSPLGRVTYEQYF. DNA of the CDR3: TGTGCCAGCAGCTCGCCTCTGGGGAGGGTAACCTACGAGCAGTACTTC.

The chain has TRBV20-1 and TRBJ1-5; a weak D match, TRBD1 (5 bases). V was shortened by 2 bases and J by 1 base, with 15 bases between the two germline ends. In germline, CDR1 is DFQATT, CDR2 SNEGSKA (reference sequence). The CDR3 is 16 residues long. CDR3 region: CSARSLGGVSNQPQHF. Written as DNA, the CDR3 is TGCAGTGCTAGATCCCTCGGGGGGGTAAGCAATCAGCCCCAGCATTTT.

This clonotype was detected many times. V is TRBV12-3 or TRBV12-4 and J is TRBJ1-1; D is undetermined. Between the trimmed V and J ends, which lost 0 bases and 4 bases, there was a span of 6 bases. The CDR3 contains 13 residues. CDR3 sequence (DNA): TGTGCCAGCAGTTTAGCTGGGCCCACTGAAGCTTTCTTT. It translates to CASSLAGPTEAFF.

This clonotype was recorded at least ten times. The V and J genes are TRBV6-2 or TRBV6-3 and TRBJ1-2; D is possibly TRBD1 (6 bases). The CDR3 covers 15 residues. Germline V CDR1 and CDR2: MNHEY, SVGEGT. V lost 2 bases, J lost 5 bases, and 15 bases lay in between. The CDR3 is CASSYGEDSGYGYTF. The CDR3 coding sequence is TGTGCCAGCAGTTACGGAGAGGACAGCGGATATGGCTACACCTTC.

This clonotype was counted many times. For the CDR3, the DNA is TGCGCCAGCAGCTTCTGGGACAGGGGATCCTATGGCTACACCTTC. Encoded protein: CASSFWDRGSYGYTF. This chain links TRBV5-1 with TRBJ1-2; TRBD1 aligns across 10 bases. CDR1 SGHRS and CDR2 YFSETQ come from the germline V gene. The length of the CDR3 is 15 residues. V was clipped by 2 bases and J by 4 bases; unmatched bases: 5.